Below are 3 T cell receptor beta chains sequenced from a single sample in a study of blood T cell repertoires in COVID-19. The method was immunoSEQ multiplex PCR; TCRdb's version includes in-frame clones alone and lacks a portion of them. Here the sample spans under 150,000 clones, around 89% being singletons. Sequenced sample: peripheral blood. The receptors shown here come from a man aged 50-59 years with active or convalescent COVID-19.

This chain connects TRBV27 to TRBJ2-7; 9 bases are shared with TRBD1. The ends lost 5 bases at V and 4 bases at J; junction bases unmatched: 12. Germline V gene sequence: CDR1 MNHEY, CDR2 SMNVEV (reference sequence). The CDR3 has 16 residues. The CDR3 DNA sequence: TGTGCCAGCAGTCAAATGGCCGGGACAGGGCAATACGAGCAGTACTTC. Amino acid sequence: CASSQMAGTGQYEQYF.

V and J are TRBV7-8 and TRBJ1-4, with 11 bases identical to TRBD1. The trim removed 2 bases at V and 4 bases at J, leaving 3 bases unmatched. Germline V gene sequence: CDR1 SGHVS, CDR2 FQNEAQ. The CDR3 consists of 16 residues. The CDR3 region has the DNA TGTGCCAGCAGCTTAAGGACAGGGGGCGGTAATGAAAAACTGTTTTTT. Its protein is CASSLRTGGGNEKLFF.

CDR3 region: CASSIRGGTGDTEAFF. The DNA of the CDR3 is TGTGCCAGTAGTATAAGAGGCGGGACAGGAGACACTGAAGCTTTCTTT. V usage is TRBV19 and J usage is TRBJ1-1, with 8 bases aligning to TRBD1. V dropped 2 bases and J dropped 3; count of bases not matched to a gene: 8. The germline gives CDR1 LNHDA, CDR2 SQIVND (reference sequence). The CDR3 is 16 amino acids.